The source of this T cell receptor (beta chain) is a study of blood T cell repertoires in COVID-19. Study details: Acute and convalescent COVID-19 samples came from the United States, Italy and Spain.

Repertoires were generated with immunoSEQ multiplex PCR, while TCRdb's copy carries only in-frame clones and drops some. Among about 230,000 clones listed, around 80% were seen once. Germline V gene lookup returns CDR1 SGHDN and CDR2 FVKESK. This CDR3 comprises 14 residues. V lost 0 bases and J 4 bases, leaving 9 bases between the germline ends. The origin of this receptor is a man aged 40-49 years with active or convalescent COVID-19. The sequenced material came from peripheral blood. The chain couples TRBV14 to TRBJ1-2; no firm D call. The DNA for the CDR3 is TGTGCCAGCAGCCAAGAGAGGATCACCTATGGCTACACCTTC. It translates to CASSQERITYGYTF.